Below are 18 T cell receptor beta chains sequenced from a single sample in a study of blood T cell repertoires in COVID-19. Measured with immunoSEQ multiplex PCR; TCRdb has only the in-frame clones, and not every one. The repertoire holds about 440,000 clones, with approximately 90% as singletons. What was sequenced was peripheral blood. The receptors were gathered from a woman aged 25 to 39 with acute or convalescent COVID-19.

Turning to this clone: This sample includes further DNA sequences coding for the same CDR3. This rearrangement joins TRBV18 to TRBJ2-1; no definite D call. The CDR3 runs to 14 residues. Trimming shortened V by 5 bases and J by 0 bases, and 8 bases separated the two germline ends. The germline V gene has CDR1 KGHSH and CDR2 LQKENI. The CDR3 loop is CASSSGLSYNEQFF. The CDR3 DNA sequence: TGTGCCAGCTCATCTGGGCTCTCCTACAATGAGCAGTTCTTC.

This chain uses TRBV7-9 with TRBJ2-1; 9 nucleotides align to TRBD1. Trimming removed 5 bases from V and 8 bases from J; junction bases left unmatched: 4. This CDR3 comprises 13 residues. CDR1 is SEHNR, CDR2 FQNEAQ, per germline (reference sequence). In DNA form, the CDR3 reads TGTGCCAGCAGCCACACAGGGGGCGATGAGCAGTTCTTC. Translated, it gives CASSHTGGDEQFF.

The chain joins TRBV18 to TRBJ2-6, with a tentative D call TRBD1 (5 bases). V lost 1 base and J 1 base, leaving 8 bases between the germline ends. Germline values: CDR1 KGHSH, CDR2 LQKENI. CDR3 length: 16 amino acids. DNA of the CDR3: TGTGCCAGCTCACCACTAGGGGCGTCTGGGGCCAACGTCCTGACTTTC. Amino acid sequence: CASSPLGASGANVLTF.

V gene TRBV19 combines with J gene TRBJ2-1; 9 bases agree with TRBD2. Trimming cost V 7 bases and J 7 bases; bases outside gene matches: 11. Germline CDR1 and CDR2: LNHDA and SQIVND (reference sequence). CDR3 length: 15 amino acids. DNA of the CDR3: TGTGCCAGTAATTTGGGCGGGGGGGCTTGGAATGAGCAGTTCTTC. Translating it yields CASNLGGGAWNEQFF.

This CDR3 is CASSPSRVGNTIYF. For the CDR3, the DNA is TGTGCCAGCAGTCCATCCAGGGTTGGAAACACCATATATTTT. The chain employs TRBV6-5 and TRBJ1-3; tentative D call: TRBD1 (5 bases). Germline CDR1 reads MNHEY; CDR2 reads SVGAGI. Deletions cut 5 bases from V and 3 bases from J, with 11 bases between. The CDR3 contains 14 residues.

This chain connects TRBV24-1 to TRBJ1-5; perhaps TRBD1 as D (6 bases). Germline V gene data show CDR1 as KGHDR and CDR2 as SFDVKD. The CDR3 length is 21 residues. The V and J ends lost 5 bases and 4 bases respectively, with 32 bases between them. The CDR3 DNA follows: TGTGCCACCAGTGGACGTGTTTTAGGTAACAGGGCGGTTGAGGGGAATCAGCCCCAGCATTTT. Protein sequence: CATSGRVLGNRAVEGNQPQHF.

The genes are TRBV27 and TRBJ2-3; 7 positions match TRBD2. J was trimmed by 3 bases and V by 8 bases; bases with no gene match: 8. Germline V CDR1 and CDR2: MNHEY, SMNVEV (reference sequence). There are 14 residues in the CDR3. As DNA, the CDR3 is TGTGCCAGCCGAGGGGACTATAAAACAGATACGCAGTATTTT. Amino acid sequence: CASRGDYKTDTQYF.

The V call is TRBV7-2, the J call TRBJ2-5; D possibly corresponds to TRBD1 (6 bases). Trimming stripped 2 bases from V and 5 bases from J, with 15 bases between. From germline, CDR1 is SGHTA and CDR2 FQGNSA. This CDR3 is 15 amino acids long. CDR3 in amino acids: CASSLMGAGRETQYF. In DNA form, the CDR3 reads TGTGCCAGCAGCTTAATGGGGGCCGGTCGGGAGACCCAGTACTTC.

This rearrangement joins TRBV9 to TRBJ2-7, with D tentatively TRBD1 (6 bases). The CDR3 runs to 13 residues. Germline CDR1 SGDLS, CDR2 YYNGEE. V lost 2 bases to trimming and J lost 6 bases, with 12 bases between them. The CDR3 DNA is TGTGCCAGCAGCGTCACAGGGTCCGGCGAGCAGTACTTC. This translates into CASSVTGSGEQYF.

This clone was observed a few times. J is TRBJ1-3 and V is TRBV4-2; TRBD1 is a possible D gene (5 bases). CDR3 size: 14 residues. V was trimmed by 5 bases and J by 4 bases, leaving 12 bases between them. Germline assignment: CDR1 LGHNA and CDR2 YNFKEQ. The CDR3: CASSSRVGGNTIYF. For the CDR3, the DNA is TGTGCCAGCAGCTCCAGGGTGGGAGGAAACACCATATATTTT.

The genes are TRBV5-1 and TRBJ2-1; 8 nucleotides match TRBD1. Per germline, CDR1 SGHRS and CDR2 YFSETQ. V shed 5 bases, J shed 8 bases, and the junction held 9 bases outside the gene matches. The CDR3 sequence is 14 residues long. CDR3 region: CASRQGVAEDEQFF. In DNA form, the CDR3 reads TGCGCCAGCAGACAGGGGGTCGCTGAGGATGAGCAGTTCTTC.

This rearrangement joins TRBV19 to TRBJ2-2; D unclear. With 2 bases removed from V and 6 bases from J, the gap between germline ends came to 7 bases. The CDR3 is made up of 13 amino acids. In germline, CDR1 is LNHDA, CDR2 SQIVND (reference sequence). As DNA, the CDR3 is TGTGCCAGTAGTATACTAGAATCCGGGGAGCTGTTTTTT. It encodes CASSILESGELFF.

This rearrangement joins TRBV21-1 to TRBJ2-5; the D call in the table, TRBD1, was not verified against the DNA. TRBV21-1 is termed a pseudogene. The CDR3 consists of 15 residues. This CDR3 is CASSKVGTGRETQYF. The DNA of the CDR3 is TGTGCCAGCAGCAAAGTTGGAACAGGGCGAGAGACCCAGTACTTC.

This sequence joins TRBV2 and TRBJ1-6; possibly TRBD1 for D (5 bases). From germline, CDR1 is SNHLY and CDR2 FYNNEI. The CDR3 sequence is 13 residues long. V was clipped by 5 bases and J by 7 bases, with 9 bases between them. In nucleotides, the CDR3 is TGTGCCAGCAGTAGACAGAGAAATTCACCCCTCCACTTT. It translates to CASSRQRNSPLHF. The full variable domain, with the rest looked up from reference TRBV2 and TRBJ1-6, is EPEVTQTPSHQVTQMGQEVILRCVPISNHLYFYWYRQILGQKVEFLVSFYNNEISEKSEIFDDQFSVERPDGSNFTLKIRSTKLEDSAMYFCASSRQRNSPLHFGNGTRLTVT.

The V call is TRBV28, the J call TRBJ2-7; D remains ambiguous. V shed 4 bases and J shed 3 bases, with 4 bases lying between them. The CDR3 runs 11 residues. Germline V gene lookup returns CDR1 MDHEN and CDR2 SYDVKM. The CDR3 loop is CASSSDYEQYF. Here the CDR3 DNA reads TGTGCCAGCAGTTCAGACTACGAGCAGTACTTC. Full variable domain (remainder filled in from reference TRBV28 and TRBJ2-7): DVKVTQSSRYLVKRTGEKVFLECVQDMDHENMFWYRQDPGLGLRLIYFSYDVKMKEKGDIPEGYSVSREKKERFSLILESASTNQTSMYLCASSSDYEQYFGPGTRLTVT.

The chain is built from TRBV5-5 and TRBJ2-7; TRBD2 aligns across 7 bases. J lost 4 bases, V lost 2 bases, and 12 bases had no gene match. The CDR3 contains 16 residues. Germline-derived CDR1 and CDR2 are SGHKS and YYEKEE (reference sequence). The CDR3 DNA sequence: TGTGCCAGCAGCTTTGATCCGGGGGAGGGAATATACGAGCAGTACTTC. This encodes CASSFDPGEGIYEQYF.

This clone has only a few counts. The chain joins TRBV19 to TRBJ1-5; D remains unclear. The CDR3 extends over 15 amino acids. Germline loops: CDR1 LNHDA, CDR2 SQIVND (reference sequence). The V and J ends lost 2 bases and 4 bases respectively, with 12 bases between them. The CDR3 region is CASSIPTGVNQPQHF. The CDR3 bases are TGTGCCAGTAGTATACCGACCGGGGTGAATCAGCCCCAGCATTTT. Full variable domain (missing parts from reference TRBV19 and TRBJ1-5): DGGITQSPKYLFRKEGQNVTLSCEQNLNHDAMYWYRQDPGQGLRLIYYSQIVNDFQKGDIAEGYSVSREKKESFPLTVTSAQKNPTAFYLCASSIPTGVNQPQHFGDGTRLSIL.

The chain recombines TRBV6-5 with TRBJ2-7; 10 bases match TRBD1. The V and J ends lost 6 bases and 1 base, in that order; junction bases with no gene match: 6. Germline values: CDR1 MNHEY, CDR2 SVGAGI. The CDR3 runs to 15 residues. The CDR3 is CASRPGTGESYEQYF. Written as DNA, the CDR3 is TGTGCCAGCAGACCTGGGACAGGGGAGTCCTACGAGCAGTACTTC.